This TCR beta chain comes out of a study of PD-L1 blockade in urothelial cancer. Background on the study: The study recovered a median of around 150,000 T cells per blood sample.

The ends lost 3 bases at V and 4 bases at J; junction bases unmatched: 4. The CDR3 length is 15 residues. Germline V gives CDR1 SGHVS, CDR2 FQNEAQ. Sequencing used immunoSEQ multiplex PCR; TCRdb keeps in-frame clones, though not all of them. The sample has more than 45,000 clones; roughly 75% are singletons. Documented time point: pretreatment peripheral blood. Patient sample counts ranged from 1 to 8, pretreatment and on-treatment. V gene TRBV7-8 combines with J gene TRBJ2-2; TRBD2 matches 8 bases. The TCR was taken from a man between 65 and 85 years old with urothelial cancer. Sequencing used PBMCs, obtained around atezolizumab (anti-PD-L1) treatment. In DNA form, the CDR3 reads TGTGCCAGCAGCTTGGGACTAGATCTCACCGGGGAGCTGTTTTTT. Its translation is CASSLGLDLTGELFF.